The 32 T cell receptor beta chains below were found in one sample sequenced in a study of T cells in Graves' hyperthyroidism and ophthalmopathy (dated by TCRdb to between 2018 and 2021). The library was made by multiplex PCR. The instrument given in TCRdb is Illumina HiSeq 2000. The TCR beta CDR3 regions were amplified from the RNA transcripts. A first-round RT-PCR of the TCR CDR3 used the HTBI primer set with the Qiagen OneStep RT-PCR kit. TCRdb cleaned the public reads at Q25 with fastp, built clones with MiXCR and kept in-frame beta chains. Each CDR3 protein appears once, grouped with its most common genes and DNA. Across this sample there are hundreds of thousands of distinct CDR3 sequences, with under 15% seen only once. Over 8.5% of the sample is in the top ten clones. Material for sequencing was blood. The receptors come from a woman aged 18-29 years with Graves' hyperthyroidism.

This clonotype was found many times. The chain carries TRBV6-1 and TRBJ2-7; D gene ambiguous. The CDR3 runs to 16 residues. Germline-derived CDR1 and CDR2 are MNHNS and SASEGT. The V and J ends lost 5 bases and 0 bases respectively, with 17 bases between them. CDR3 loop: CASSLNPSSSSYEQYF. In DNA, the CDR3 is TGTGCCAGCAGTTTAAACCCCTCATCCTCCTCCTACGAGCAGTACTTC.

This clonotype was recorded at least ten times. The rearrangement uses TRBV4-1 and TRBJ2-1; D not resolved. Germline V gene lookup returns CDR1 MGHRA and CDR2 YSYEKL. This CDR3 is 15 amino acids long. V lost 4 bases and J lost 6, with 16 bases in between. CDR3 nucleotide sequence: TGCGCCAGCAGCCGAGAAGAAACCCTTCGCAATGAGCAGTTCTTC. It translates to CASSREETLRNEQFF.

In this sample, this clonotype turned up many times. The chain carries TRBV20-1 and TRBJ1-5; D gene uncertain. Germline V gene lookup returns CDR1 DFQATT and CDR2 SNEGSKA (reference sequence). This CDR3 comprises 12 residues. Trimming took off 3 bases at V and 4 bases at J, with 7 bases between the two ends. CDR3 amino acids: CSASNRNQPQHF. As DNA, the CDR3 is TGCAGTGCTAGTAACCGGAATCAGCCCCAGCATTTT.

This clonotype occurred many times. The V gene is TRBV30, the J gene TRBJ1-5, with 7 bases lining up with TRBD1. Germline loops: CDR1 GTSNPN, CDR2 SVGIG (reference sequence). The trim removed 1 base at V and 7 bases at J, leaving 13 bases unmatched. This CDR3 comprises 16 residues. CDR3 nucleotide sequence: TGTGCCTGGAGTGGCGGTGGGGCAGGGGGGGGACAGCCCCAGCATTTT. Translation gives CAWSGGGAGGGQPQHF.

In its sample, this clonotype was seen a few times. The CDR3 loop is CASSPRTGGESNSPLHF. In nucleotides, the CDR3 is TGTGCCAGCAGCCCCCGGACAGGGGGCGAATCTAATTCACCCCTCCACTTT. This chain links TRBV3-1 with TRBJ1-6, with TRBD1 matching over 11 bases. CDR1 and CDR2 from the germline V gene are LGHDT and YNNKEL (reference sequence). The CDR3 is made up of 17 amino acids. The V gene end was trimmed by 4 bases and the J gene end by 6 bases; junction bases not matched to a gene: 8.

A remark on this clonotype: A much larger clone differs by one base, so this may be a read error. The chain recombines TRBV6-1 with TRBJ1-1; possibly TRBD1 for D (5 bases). The CDR3 length is 14 residues. Germline values: CDR1 MNHNS, CDR2 SASEGT. The CDR3 reads CVSREGVGNTEAFF. The CDR3 nucleotides read TGTGTCAGCAGGGAGGGTGTAGGGAACACTGAAGCTTTCTTT.

This clonotype was found many times. J is TRBJ2-1 and V is TRBV4-3; TRBD2 matches 8 bases. Looked up from germline, CDR1 is LGHNA and CDR2 is YSLEER. This CDR3 is 15 amino acids long. After removal of 0 bases from V and 10 bases from J, the junction contained 8 bases not matched to a gene. CDR3 nucleotides: TGCGCCAGCAGCCAAGAACTAGCGGAGGGGAGGGAGCAGTTCTTC. Translating it yields CASSQELAEGREQFF.

The sample holds many counts of this clonotype. This chain joins TRBV5-1 and TRBJ1-2, with D possibly matching TRBD1 (5 bases). The CDR3 is 14 residues long. Trimming removed 4 bases from V and 4 bases from J, with 14 bases in between. From germline, CDR1 is SGHRS and CDR2 YFSETQ. The CDR3 here is CASSPGWGSYGYTF. In DNA form, the CDR3 reads TGCGCCAGCAGCCCGGGGTGGGGGTCCTATGGCTACACCTTC.

Notes on this clonotype: At one of its ends the junction is not consistent with the germline gene, which may arise from a read error. The rearrangement uses TRBV20-1 and TRBJ2-1, with D perhaps matching TRBD1 (6 bases). Germline V gene lookup returns CDR1 DFQATT and CDR2 SNEGSKA (reference sequence). The CDR3 length is 11 residues. In DNA form, the CDR3 reads TGCAGTGGTAGAGTTGGCAGGGGGCAGTTCTTC. Translating gives CSGRVGRGQFF.

The rearrangement links TRBV7-9 to TRBJ1-4, with D perhaps TRBD1 (5 bases). The CDR3 is made up of 15 amino acids. Germline V CDR1 and CDR2: SEHNR, FQNEAQ (reference sequence). V shed 0 bases and J shed 10 bases, with 15 bases lying between them. The CDR3: CASSLAAFGGVKLFF. CDR3 nucleotide sequence: TGTGCCAGCAGCTTAGCGGCTTTTGGGGGAGTAAAACTGTTTTTT.

The rearrangement links TRBV6-9 to TRBJ1-4; 10 bases are shared with TRBD1. The junction had 8 bases not matched to a gene; V was cut back by 4 bases and J by 6 bases. Looked up from germline, CDR1 is MNHGY and CDR2 is SVAAGI. The CDR3 is 16 residues long. CDR3 loop: CASSFYSGTGDEKLFF. In DNA form, the CDR3 reads TGTGCCAGCAGTTTCTACTCCGGGACAGGGGATGAAAAACTGTTTTTT.

This clonotype was recorded many times. The chain links TRBV7-6 to TRBJ2-1, with a possible D match to TRBD1 (5 bases). Trimming removed 2 bases at V and 8 bases at J, with 13 bases between. Germline values: CDR1 SGHVS, CDR2 FNYEAQ. The CDR3 is 14 residues long. For the CDR3, the DNA is TGTGCCAGCAGCTTAACAGGTCCCGGCGATGAGCAGTTCTTC. Protein: CASSLTGPGDEQFF.

The chain couples TRBV6-5 to TRBJ2-5, with D perhaps TRBD1 or TRBD2 (6 bases each). The CDR3 runs to 14 residues. CDR1 and CDR2 from the germline V gene are MNHEY and SVGAGI. Trimming took 2 bases from V and 5 from J, leaving 12 bases between them. The CDR3 loop is CASSYGGPGETQYF. CDR3 bases: TGTGCCAGCAGTTACGGGGGGCCGGGGGAGACCCAGTACTTC.

This clonotype was found many times. The chain employs TRBV18 and TRBJ2-2; D not resolved. Germline-derived CDR1 and CDR2 are KGHSH and LQKENI. Trimming removed 0 bases from V and 7 bases from J, with 6 bases in between. This CDR3 has 13 amino acids. The CDR3: CASSPPTVGELFF. DNA of the CDR3: TGTGCCAGCTCACCACCGACGGTCGGGGAGCTGTTTTTT.

This clonotype was observed at least ten times. This chain connects TRBV6-1 to TRBJ1-1; D call uncertain. The CDR3 runs 10 residues. Trimming took off 7 bases at V and 7 bases at J, with 7 bases between the two ends. The germline V gene encodes CDR1 MNHNS and CDR2 SASEGT. CDR3 sequence (DNA): TGTGCCAGCACCTCACTTGAAGCTTTCTTT. This encodes CASTSLEAFF.

At least ten counts were recorded for this clonotype. This chain joins TRBV12-3 or TRBV12-4 and TRBJ2-3; D is unresolved. The V and J ends lost 5 bases and 3 bases respectively, with 33 bases between them. The CDR3 has 21 amino acids. Here the CDR3 DNA reads TGTGCCAGCAGTACTATGAGGATAGCTTTTTCTCGCAAAGAACAGACAGATACGCAGTATTTT. This sequence encodes CASSTMRIAFSRKEQTDTQYF.

This clonotype appeared many times. This chain joins TRBV20-1 and TRBJ2-3; TRBD1 matches at 8 bases. V gave up 0 bases and J gave up 4 bases; unmatched junction bases: 9. From germline, CDR1 is DFQATT and CDR2 SNEGSKA (reference sequence). CDR3 length: 16 residues. CDR3 residues: CSARDWQGAYADTQYF. As DNA, the CDR3 is TGCAGTGCTAGAGATTGGCAGGGGGCATATGCAGATACGCAGTATTTT.

This clonotype was counted ten times or more. J is TRBJ2-1 and V is TRBV29-1, with a weak D call TRBD1 (7 bases). The CDR3 contains 14 residues. Between the trimmed V and J ends, which lost 5 bases and 3 bases, there was a span of 14 bases. From germline, CDR1 is SQVTM and CDR2 ANQGSEA. For the CDR3, the DNA is TGCAGCGTTTTGCGACAGGGACTCTACAATGAGCAGTTCTTC. Protein sequence: CSVLRQGLYNEQFF.

The V and J genes are TRBV28 and TRBJ2-2, with D hard to call. CDR1 is MDHEN and CDR2 is SYDVKM in the germline V gene. The CDR3 is 15 amino acids. V lost 8 bases to trimming and J lost 0 bases, with 13 bases between them. The CDR3 nucleotides read TGTGCCAGCTCTCCCCCGGCAGCGAACACCGGGGAGCTGTTTTTT. Translating it yields CASSPPAANTGELFF.

The rearrangement links TRBV4-1 to TRBJ1-5; D gene unclear. V lost 5 bases and J lost 1, with 12 bases in between. Germline V gives CDR1 MGHRA, CDR2 YSYEKL. The CDR3 is 15 amino acids. The CDR3 bases are TGCGCCAGCAGCTCCTCCGTGGTGAGCAATCAGCCCCAGCATTTT. It is translated as CASSSSVVSNQPQHF.

This clonotype has a count of ten or more. V is TRBV20-1 and J is TRBJ2-5; 11 bases align to TRBD2. The CDR3 has 15 residues. The trim removed 1 base at V and 0 bases at J, leaving 1 base unmatched. Germline assignment: CDR1 DFQATT and CDR2 SNEGSKA (reference sequence). The CDR3 sequence: CSARGTSGYQETQYF. CDR3 DNA sequence: TGCAGTGCTAGAGGGACTAGCGGGTACCAAGAGACCCAGTACTTC.

The table lists this clonotype with many counts. The V gene is TRBV7-8, the J gene TRBJ1-6, with TRBD1 matching over 8 bases. The CDR3 is 16 amino acids. Germline V gives CDR1 SGHVS, CDR2 FQNEAQ. V was clipped by 5 bases and J by 10 bases; unmatched bases: 13. The CDR3 loop reads CASSGGTGGVASPLHF. The CDR3 region has the DNA TGTGCCAGCAGCGGGGGGACAGGAGGAGTAGCGTCACCCCTCCACTTT.

This clonotype was counted many times. V gene TRBV27 combines with J gene TRBJ2-5; 8 nucleotides match TRBD1. The junction had 17 bases not matched to a gene; V was cut back by 5 bases and J by 6 bases. The germline V gene encodes CDR1 MNHEY and CDR2 SMNVEV (reference sequence). The CDR3 has 17 residues. The CDR3 coding sequence is TGTGCCAGCAGTCCCCAAGGCTCAGGGGGCCACGTTCAGACCCAGTACTTC. It codes for CASSPQGSGGHVQTQYF.

This clonotype was seen many times. The chain carries TRBV19 and TRBJ2-1; TRBD2 matches at 12 bases. The V gene's germline CDR1 is LNHDA and CDR2 SQIVND (reference sequence). The CDR3 extends over 17 amino acids. Trimming removed 7 bases from V and 5 bases from J; junction bases left unmatched: 12. CDR3: CASTGLAGGPGDNEQFF. For the CDR3, the DNA is TGTGCCAGTACGGGGCTAGCGGGAGGGCCCGGGGACAATGAGCAGTTCTTC.

This clonotype has at least ten counts. The genes are TRBV6-1 and TRBJ2-2; D ambiguous. The V end lost 7 bases, the J end lost 6 bases, and 15 bases lay between the germline ends. The germline V gene encodes CDR1 MNHNS and CDR2 SASEGT. The CDR3 totals 14 residues. This chain's CDR3 is CASTFSGGSGELFF. CDR3 in DNA: TGTGCCAGCACCTTTAGTGGTGGGTCCGGGGAGCTGTTTTTT.

This clonotype was counted many times. The V gene is TRBV14, the J gene TRBJ1-1; the D is unclear. Trimming took 3 bases from V and 1 from J, leaving 9 bases between them. CDR1 and CDR2 (germline): SGHDN, FVKESK. The CDR3 totals 14 residues. The CDR3 protein is CASSQLAPNTEAFF. The CDR3 DNA sequence: TGTGCCAGCAGCCAGCTTGCTCCGAACACTGAAGCTTTCTTT.

The table lists this clonotype with a few counts. A much larger clone is a single base away; this may be a read error. This rearrangement joins TRBV30 to TRBJ2-5; D gene unclear. Germline V gives CDR1 GTSNPN, CDR2 SVGIG (reference sequence). The CDR3 runs to 10 residues. V lost 5 bases and J lost 4, with 5 bases in between. Written as DNA, the CDR3 is TGTGCCTGGGGTTCAGAGACCCAGTACTTC. It codes for CAWGSETQYF.

Here the CDR3 reads CASSQGGGRERSGELFF. CDR3 coding DNA: TGCGCCAGCAGCCAAGGAGGAGGACGGGAGAGGTCCGGGGAGCTGTTTTTT. J is TRBJ2-2 and V is TRBV4-1; D perhaps matches TRBD2 (6 bases). V lost 1 base and J lost 6, with 18 bases in between. Germline V gene sequence: CDR1 MGHRA, CDR2 YSYEKL. This CDR3 is built from 17 residues.

This clonotype has more than one count but fewer than ten. The chain is built from TRBV4-1 and TRBJ2-1; maybe TRBD1 (5 bases). Germline V gene data show CDR1 as MGHRA and CDR2 as YSYEKL. This CDR3 is built from 18 residues. Trimming left V 1 base short and J 10 bases short, with 26 bases between. CDR3 sequence reads: CASSQVTAAGLGGREQFF. CDR3 nucleotide sequence: TGCGCCAGCAGCCAAGTAACGGCGGCAGGGCTCGGCGGTCGGGAGCAGTTCTTC.

This clonotype was observed at least ten times. This rearrangement joins TRBV28 to TRBJ2-5, with a possible D match to TRBD2 (6 bases). The CDR3 is made up of 18 amino acids. Germline-derived CDR1 and CDR2 are MDHEN and SYDVKM. V was clipped by 3 bases and J by 3 bases, with 23 bases between them. The CDR3 nucleotides read TGTGCCAGCAGTTTCGACGGAAGGAGGGACCCATCCGAAGAGACCCAGTACTTC. Its translation is CASSFDGRRDPSEETQYF. The full variable domain, rest sourced from reference TRBV28 and TRBJ2-5, is DVKVTQSSRYLVKRTGEKVFLECVQDMDHENMFWYRQDPGLGLRLIYFSYDVKMKEKGDIPEGYSVSREKKERFSLILESASTNQTSMYLCASSFDGRRDPSEETQYFGPGTRLLVL.

In its sample, this clonotype was seen a few times. CDR3 loop: CASSLYSGGANYGYTF. CDR3 nucleotides: TGTGCCAGCAGTTTATATTCTGGGGGGGCGAACTATGGCTACACCTTC. The rearrangement links TRBV28 to TRBJ1-2; a possible D gene is TRBD1 (6 bases). CDR1 and CDR2 from the germline V gene are MDHEN and SYDVKM. V lost 1 base and J lost 2, with 14 bases in between. The CDR3 contains 16 residues.

This CDR3 is CASSDSIGSGTGNTIYF. The CDR3 nucleotides read TGTGCCAGCAGCGACAGTATCGGATCCGGGACTGGAAACACCATATATTTT. The chain combines TRBV7-8 with TRBJ1-3; D is possibly TRBD1 (5 bases). V gave up 5 bases and J gave up 2 bases, with 19 bases separating them. This CDR3 has 17 amino acids. Germline CDR1 reads SGHVS; CDR2 reads FQNEAQ. The whole variable domain, filled in from reference TRBV7-8 and TRBJ1-3, reads GAGVSQSPRYKVAKRGQDVALRCDPISGHVSLFWYQQALGQGPEFLTYFQNEAQLDKSGLPSDRFFAERPEGSVSTLKIQRTQQEDSAVYLCASSDSIGSGTGNTIYFGEGSWLTVV.